Listed below are T cell receptor beta chains from one sample, sequenced in a study of T cells in localized non-small cell lung cancer. Profiled with immunoSEQ multiplex PCR; TCRdb holds only in-frame clones, not every one. The table records approximately 26,000 clones, over 70% of them present only once. The sequencing used peripheral blood, collected before any cancer treatment. The receptors derive from a man between 40 and 75 years old with stage III squamous cell lung carcinoma. CDR3s include the opening cysteine and the closing phenylalanine or tryptophan. A D gene is named only where the DNA matches it firmly. Size tells how often a clone was seen (once, few, many) or the class of an expanded clone, and some rows leave it out.

j_call,clone_size,d_call,v_call,cdr3_nt,cdr3_aa
TRBJ1-1,NA,NA,TRBV6-5,TGTGCCAGCCGACTGAACACTGAAGCTTTCTTT,CASRLNTEAFF
TRBJ2-5,few,TRBD1,TRBV9,TGTGCCAGCAGCGTAGCACAGGGGGCGAAAGAGACCCAGTACTTC,CASSVAQGAKETQYF
TRBJ2-1,NA,NA,TRBV11-3,TGTGCCAGCAGCTGGGGTGGAGATGAGCAGTTCTTC,CASSWGGDEQFF
TRBJ2-4,NA,NA,TRBV7-2,TGTGCCAGCAGCTTACAGGGGCACATTCAGTACTTC,CASSLQGHIQYF
TRBJ1-3,NA,NA,TRBV9,TGTGCCAGCAGCGGGGGGGGTGGTGGAAACACCATATATTTT,CASSGGGGGNTIYF
TRBJ2-3,NA,TRBD2,TRBV6-4,TGTGCCAGCAGTGACTCGAGCGGGGGGGCCACAGATACGCAGTATTTT,CASSDSSGGATDTQYF
TRBJ2-5,NA,NA,TRBV5-1,TGCGCCAGCAGCTTGCTGGAACAAGAGACCCAGTACTTC,CASSLLEQETQYF
TRBJ1-1,once,TRBD1,TRBV18,TGTGCCAGCTCACGTCAGATTCCGGGACAGAGCACTGAAGCTTTCTTT,CASSRQIPGQSTEAFF
TRBJ1-4,NA,TRBD1,TRBV7-2,TGTGCCAGCAGCTACACCCCAGGGGGCGAAAGCGAAAAACTGTTTTTT,CASSYTPGGESEKLFF
TRBJ2-1,NA,NA,TRBV4-1,TGCGCCAGCAGCCCAGAGCGGTCCAATGAGCAGTTCTTC,CASSPERSNEQFF
TRBJ1-5,few,NA,TRBV7-2,TGTGCCAGCAGCTTAATCAATCAGCCCCAGCATTTT,CASSLINQPQHF
TRBJ1-5,NA,TRBD1,TRBV6-5,TGTGCCAGCAGTTCTAGACAGGGGAATCAGCCCCAGCATTTT,CASSSRQGNQPQHF
TRBJ2-1,once,NA,TRBV6-5,TGTGCCAGCAGTATTAGCGGAGGCAATGAGCAGTTCTTC,CASSISGGNEQFF
TRBJ1-1,NA,NA,TRBV10-3,TGTGCCATCAAGGGGCAGGGGCGAGTAGGCACTGAAGCTTTCTTT,CAIKGQGRVGTEAFF
TRBJ1-1,NA,TRBD1,TRBV27,TGTGCCAGCAGGGCACCGGGACAGGGGACCCCTGAAGCTTTCTTT,CASRAPGQGTPEAFF
TRBJ1-2,NA,NA,TRBV4-2,TGTGCCAGCAGCCAAGAGGCGGGGGGCGGCTATGGCTACACCTTC,CASSQEAGGGYGYTF
TRBJ2-5,NA,TRBD2,TRBV27,TGTGCCAGCAGTTCCGGGACTAGCGGGGGCCAAGAGACCCAGTACTTC,CASSSGTSGGQETQYF
TRBJ2-1,few,NA,TRBV29-1,TGCAGCGTTGACGCCGGAGGGCACAATGAGCAGTTCTTC,CSVDAGGHNEQFF
TRBJ1-2,NA,NA,TRBV21-1,TGTGCCAGCAGCCAACCGGGGCGTCAGCACTATGGCTACACCTTC,CASSQPGRQHYGYTF
TRBJ1-1,NA,NA,TRBV5-1,TGCGCCAGCAGCCCACCGAACACTGAAGCTTTCTTT,CASSPPNTEAFF
TRBJ2-7,NA,TRBD2,TRBV30,TGTGCCTGGAGTTACACTAGCGGAGCCTACGAGCAGTACTTC,CAWSYTSGAYEQYF
TRBJ1-1,NA,NA,TRBV28,TGTGCCAGCAGTCCAACCGGGACACTCGGGAACCTGGATACTTTCTTT,CASSPTGTLGNLDTFF
TRBJ2-1,NA,NA,TRBV27,TGTGCCAGCAGTTTGGGGGTGCCCCTATACAATGAGCAGTTCTTC,CASSLGVPLYNEQFF
TRBJ2-1,NA,NA,TRBV19,TGTGCCAGTAGTATTGATGAGGGGGATGAGCAGTTCTTC,CASSIDEGDEQFF
TRBJ2-7,NA,NA,TRBV5-5,TGTGCCAGCAGCCTACTACCCGTCGCTTACGAGCAGTACTTC,CASSLLPVAYEQYF
TRBJ2-3,few,TRBD2,TRBV7-3,TGTGCCAGCAGGGCGGCTAGCGGGGCCACAGATACGCAGTATTTT,CASRAASGATDTQYF
TRBJ1-4,NA,NA,TRBV6-1,TGTGCCAGCAGTGAATTCCCGAATAGCGAAAAACTGTTTTTT,CASSEFPNSEKLFF
TRBJ2-1,NA,NA,TRBV9,TGTGCCAGCAGCGTAGAAGACGAGATCATACAAGGGAATGAGCAGTTCTTC,CASSVEDEIIQGNEQFF
TRBJ2-1,NA,NA,TRBV28,TGTGCCAGCAGTTTGGCTAGCTCCCTTGGAAACAATGAGCAGTTCTTC,CASSLASSLGNNEQFF
TRBJ1-1,few,NA,TRBV2,TGTGCCAGCACCACGGGTTGGGGAACTGAAGCTTTCTTT,CASTTGWGTEAFF
TRBJ2-3,NA,NA,TRBV4-2,TGTGCCAGCAGCCAAAGTCGGGGGCGCACAGATACGCAGTATTTT,CASSQSRGRTDTQYF
TRBJ2-1,few,NA,TRBV14,TGTGCCAGCAGCCAGAGCCCCGGCTACAATGAGCAGTTCTTC,CASSQSPGYNEQFF
TRBJ2-6,NA,NA,TRBV10-3,TGTGCCATCAGGGAGGTGGGCGGGGCCAACGTCCTGACTTTC,CAIREVGGANVLTF
TRBJ1-1,NA,NA,TRBV9,TGTGCCAGCAGCGCCATACCCGGGACTGAAGCTTTCTTT,CASSAIPGTEAFF
TRBJ1-1,NA,NA,TRBV30,TGTGCCTGGGGATGGACTGTGAACACTGAAGCTTTCTTT,CAWGWTVNTEAFF
TRBJ2-3,NA,NA,TRBV27,TGTGCCAGCAGTCCTATGGGGAACACAGATACGCAGTATTTT,CASSPMGNTDTQYF
TRBJ2-7,NA,NA,TRBV28,TGTGCCAGCCGCACGCCTCGGGGTAGCGCGTCCTACGAGCAGTACTTC,CASRTPRGSASYEQYF
TRBJ1-5,NA,NA,TRBV19,TGTGCCAGTAGTATGGAATTTAGCAATCAGCCCCAGCATTTT,CASSMEFSNQPQHF
TRBJ2-1,NA,TRBD2,TRBV27,TGTGCCAGCACCCTCAAACCGGGACTAGCGGGATCTGAGCAGTTCTTC,CASTLKPGLAGSEQFF
TRBJ1-4,NA,NA,TRBV5-6,TGTGCCAGCAGCTTGAAAACAACTAATGAAAAACTGTTTTTT,CASSLKTTNEKLFF
TRBJ1-1,NA,NA,TRBV29-1,TGCAGCGTGGAGGCATCTCCAGGGCGGGCTTTCTTT,CSVEASPGRAFF
TRBJ2-1,NA,TRBD2,TRBV6-5,TGTGCCAGCAGCCCCGGACTAGATAACTACAATGAGCAGTTCTTC,CASSPGLDNYNEQFF
TRBJ2-1,NA,TRBD1,TRBV7-8,TGTGCCAGCAGCTTTGGTCGGACAGGGCTGTTCTTC,CASSFGRTGLFF
TRBJ1-1,few,NA,TRBV4-2,TGTGCCAGCAGCCAAGGATCAGGGCGCATGAACACTGAAGCTTTCTTT,CASSQGSGRMNTEAFF
TRBJ1-3,few,NA,TRBV5-6,TGTGCCAGCAGCTTGGGGGGGCCTACATACTCTGGAAACACCATATATTTT,CASSLGGPTYSGNTIYF
TRBJ1-1,NA,TRBD1,TRBV19,TGTGCCACCGCCAAAGACAGGGGCACTGAAGCTTTCTTT,CATAKDRGTEAFF
TRBJ2-6,NA,NA,TRBV19,TGTGCCAGTAGTATAGTGGGGACTGGGGCCAACGTCCTGACTTTC,CASSIVGTGANVLTF
TRBJ1-2,NA,NA,TRBV27,TGTGCCAGCAGTTTATCAGGGCAGAACTATGGCTACACCTTC,CASSLSGQNYGYTF